The 30 T cell receptor beta chains given below trace back to one sample, sequenced in a study of T-cell memory formation after mild COVID-19. TCRdb passed the 5' RACE reads through MiXCR, listing each CDR3 protein once. The profile shows about 45,000 distinct CDR3 sequences, 9.5% of them singletons. Sequenced input: PBMCs or a T cell subset sorted from them (not recorded which). Every receptor here comes from an adult woman who had mild COVID-19 (a few samples of this study predate the infection). Cell type and time point are not known.

V usage is TRBV2 and J usage is TRBJ1-1; TRBD1 is a possible D gene (5 bases). Germline assignment: CDR1 SNHLY and CDR2 FYNNEI. The CDR3 is 11 amino acids. V lost 6 bases to trimming and J lost 4 bases, with 6 bases between them. The CDR3 here is CASRGPTEAFF. In DNA form, the CDR3 reads TGTGCCAGCAGGGGGCCCACTGAAGCTTTCTTT.

The rearrangement links TRBV6-5 to TRBJ2-7, with TRBD1 as a possible D gene (6 bases). V was cut by 8 bases and J by 6 bases, with 20 bases left in between. CDR3 size: 14 residues. The germline V gene encodes CDR1 MNHEY and CDR2 SVGAGI. Here the CDR3 reads CASRTDYSSREQYF. CDR3 in DNA: TGTGCCAGCCGGACAGACTATTCTTCTCGCGAGCAGTACTTC.

At least ten counts were recorded for this clonotype. The rearrangement links TRBV7-2 to TRBJ2-7; 11 nucleotides align to TRBD2. This CDR3 spans 15 amino acids. V was pared by 4 bases and J by 3 bases, with 5 bases of the junction left unmatched. Germline CDR1 SGHTA, CDR2 FQGNSA. The CDR3 protein is CASSSRGTSGYEQYF. The CDR3 DNA reads TGTGCCAGCAGCTCGAGGGGGACTAGCGGCTACGAGCAGTACTTC.

The J gene is TRBJ2-7, the V gene TRBV6-5; 11 positions agree with TRBD2. Germline CDR1 MNHEY, CDR2 SVGAGI. V lost 5 bases to trimming and J lost 2 bases; unmatched junction nucleotides: 2. The CDR3 is 14 amino acids. Here the CDR3 reads CASSKGLAAYEQYF. CDR3 sequence (DNA): TGTGCCAGCAGTAAGGGACTAGCGGCCTACGAGCAGTACTTC.

This clonotype has a handful of counts. This chain links TRBV24-1 with TRBJ2-1, with 9 nucleotides matching TRBD1. Per germline, CDR1 KGHDR and CDR2 SFDVKD. The CDR3 covers 14 residues. The V and J ends lost 7 bases and 8 bases, in that order; junction bases with no gene match: 8. The CDR3 DNA is TGTGCCACCAGGGAGACAGGGGGTAAGGATGAGCAGTTCTTC. This encodes CATRETGGKDEQFF.

In its sample, this clonotype was seen many times. The CDR3 DNA is TGTGCCAGCAGCTTACATCAGGGTCTCGAGCAGTACTTC. Protein: CASSLHQGLEQYF. The chain links TRBV7-2 to TRBJ2-7, with a tentative D call TRBD1 (5 bases). The CDR3 totals 13 residues. Germline loops: CDR1 SGHTA, CDR2 FQGNSA. Trimming removed 2 bases from V and 6 bases from J, with 11 bases in between.

This chain joins TRBV7-9 and TRBJ1-2, with 7 bases matching TRBD1. Germline V lookup: CDR1 SEHNR, CDR2 FQNEAQ (reference sequence). With 0 bases clipped from V and 7 bases from J, the junction kept 2 bases outside the gene matches. This CDR3 has 13 amino acids. CDR3 protein: CASSLAGGSGYTF. The DNA for the CDR3 is TGTGCCAGCAGCTTAGCAGGGGGCAGTGGCTACACCTTC.

This clonotype was seen many times. The junction and the germline gene differ at one end; a read error may be behind it. This rearrangement joins TRBV10-3 to TRBJ2-7; 12 nucleotides line up with TRBD2. This CDR3 has 12 amino acids. Germline V gene data show CDR1 as ENHRY and CDR2 as SYGVKD. The CDR3 loop reads CAISLAGGVLDF. As DNA, the CDR3 is TGTGCCATCAGTCTAGCGGGAGGGGTGTTGGACTTC.

This chain connects TRBV18 to TRBJ1-1; D not certain. Trimming removed 6 bases at V and 2 bases at J, with 13 bases between. The germline CDR1 and CDR2 sequences are KGHSH and LQKENI. CDR3 length: 14 residues. For the CDR3, the DNA is TGTGCCAGCTCTCCGGCTTCGTCCAACACTGAAGCTTTCTTT. It specifies CASSPASSNTEAFF.

This clonotype was counted a few times. The chain couples TRBV10-3 to TRBJ2-2; D is ambiguous. Germline CDR1 is ENHRY and CDR2 is SYGVKD. The V gene lost 2 bases and the J gene lost 2 bases, with 3 bases spanning the gap. This CDR3 comprises 13 residues. In DNA, the CDR3 is TGTGCCATCAGTGAGGGTAACACCGGGGAGCTGTTTTTT. Its translation is CAISEGNTGELFF.

This clonotype has more than one count but fewer than ten. The chain uses TRBV7-2 and TRBJ2-3; D might be TRBD1 or TRBD2, each matching 5 bases. CDR3 length: 14 residues. Looked up from germline, CDR1 is SGHTA and CDR2 is FQGNSA. V was cut by 4 bases and J by 0 bases, with 8 bases left in between. CDR3 protein: CASSYRRSTDTQYF. The CDR3, as DNA: TGTGCCAGCAGCTACAGGAGGAGCACAGATACGCAGTATTTT.

This chain joins TRBV4-3 and TRBJ2-3; possible D gene TRBD2, 5 bases. V lost 4 bases to trimming and J lost 3 bases, with 11 bases between them. Germline values: CDR1 LGHNA, CDR2 YSLEER. CDR3 length: 14 amino acids. The CDR3 loop reads CASSPYRGTDTQYF. The CDR3, as DNA: TGCGCCAGCAGCCCATACCGGGGAACAGATACGCAGTATTTT.

This chain joins TRBV3-1 and TRBJ2-2; 11 bases map to TRBD2. Germline trimming cut 0 bases from V and 6 bases from J; bases unmatched to any gene: 9. The CDR3 totals 18 residues. Germline V CDR1 and CDR2: LGHDT, YNNKEL (reference sequence). The CDR3 sequence: CASSQEISGGASPGELFF. In DNA form, the CDR3 reads TGTGCCAGCAGCCAAGAAATTAGCGGGGGGGCGTCCCCCGGGGAGCTGTTTTTT.

This chain joins TRBV19 and TRBJ2-3; the D is unclear. V lost 5 bases to trimming and J lost 7 bases, with 16 bases between them. Germline CDR1 reads LNHDA; CDR2 reads SQIVND (reference sequence). The CDR3 is 14 residues long. The CDR3 reads CASSVRSTQNTQYF. The CDR3 DNA sequence: TGTGCCAGTAGTGTTCGCTCAACACAGAATACGCAGTATTTT.

V gene TRBV5-6 combines with J gene TRBJ2-7; 8 nucleotides match TRBD1. Trimming took 4 bases from V and 4 from J; bases not matched to a gene: 7. Germline CDR1 reads SGHDT; CDR2 reads YYEEEE. This CDR3 spans 14 amino acids. The CDR3 protein is CASSRQGILYEQYF. The CDR3 DNA is TGTGCCAGCAGCCGACAGGGGATTCTTTACGAGCAGTACTTC. Supplemented by reference TRBV5-6 and TRBJ2-7, the full variable domain reads DAGVTQSPTHLIKTRGQQVTLRCSPKSGHDTVSWYQQALGQGPQFIFQYYEEEERQRGNFPDRFSGHQFPNYSSELNVNALLLGDSALYLCASSRQGILYEQYFGPGTRLTVT.

This clonotype has ten or more counts. The V call is TRBV3-1, the J call TRBJ2-1, with a tentative D call TRBD2 (5 bases). Trimming took off 3 bases at V and 3 bases at J, with 6 bases between the two ends. The V gene's germline CDR1 is LGHDT and CDR2 YNNKEL (reference sequence). This CDR3 has 13 amino acids. The CDR3 DNA reads as TGTGCCAGCAGCCATGGACTCTACAATGAGCAGTTCTTC. Protein sequence: CASSHGLYNEQFF.

This clonotype was detected many times. Here the CDR3 reads CASSEPSTDTQYF. In DNA, the CDR3 is TGCGCCAGCAGCGAACCTAGCACAGATACGCAGTATTTT. The rearrangement joins TRBV5-1 to TRBJ2-3; D uncertain. Trimming shortened V by 4 bases and J by 0 bases, and 6 bases separated the two germline ends. The CDR3 extends over 13 amino acids. Germline V CDR1 and CDR2: SGHRS, YFSETQ.

This chain uses TRBV20-1 with TRBJ2-7; perhaps TRBD2 as D (6 bases). There are 14 residues in the CDR3. The V end was cut by 5 bases, the J end by 4 bases, with 18 bases between. Per the germline V gene, CDR1 is DFQATT and CDR2 is SNEGSKA (reference sequence). The CDR3 is CSAGVPGLTYEQYF. CDR3 DNA: TGCAGTGCTGGCGTACCGGGACTCACGTACGAGCAGTACTTC.

This clonotype was observed many times. The chain carries TRBV12-3 or TRBV12-4 and TRBJ2-5; D tentatively fits TRBD1 or TRBD2 (5 bases each). V lost 3 bases, J lost 5 bases, and 13 bases lay in between. This CDR3 has 14 amino acids. The CDR3 loop reads CASSFEGMQETQYF. Here the CDR3 DNA reads TGTGCCAGCAGTTTTGAGGGGATGCAGGAGACCCAGTACTTC.

This chain connects TRBV11-1 to TRBJ2-2; possibly TRBD2 for D (6 bases). Germline V gene sequence: CDR1 SGHAT, CDR2 FQDESV (reference sequence). V lost 5 bases to trimming and J lost 5 bases, with 21 bases between them. The CDR3 has 17 amino acids. CDR3 protein: CASSITHIGGRTGELFF. In DNA, the CDR3 is TGTGCCAGCAGCATCACCCACATCGGGGGAAGGACCGGGGAGCTGTTTTTT. The full variable domain, rest sourced from reference TRBV11-1 and TRBJ2-2, is EAEVAQSPRYKITEKSQAVAFWCDPISGHATLYWYRQILGQGPELLVQFQDESVVDDSQLPKDRFSAERLKGVDSTLKIQPAELGDSAMYLCASSITHIGGRTGELFFGEGSRLTVL.

This rearrangement joins TRBV18 to TRBJ2-3, with no clear D. CDR3 size: 14 residues. Germline CDR1 KGHSH, CDR2 LQKENI. V lost 3 bases and J 6 bases, leaving 13 bases between the germline ends. The CDR3 is CASSPPASRDTQYF. The CDR3 nucleotides read TGTGCCAGCTCACCCCCGGCCTCCAGGGATACGCAGTATTTT.

This rearrangement joins TRBV4-1 to TRBJ1-3; D gene ambiguous. The CDR3 is made up of 16 amino acids. Germline CDR1 MGHRA, CDR2 YSYEKL. V lost 4 bases, J lost 0 bases, and 13 bases lay in between. The CDR3 protein is CASSPPPPFSGNTIYF. CDR3 in DNA: TGCGCCAGCAGCCCACCGCCTCCCTTCTCTGGAAACACCATATATTTT.

The chain recombines TRBV20-1 with TRBJ2-5, with 10 nucleotides matching TRBD2. Germline CDR1 DFQATT, CDR2 SNEGSKA (reference sequence). This CDR3 has 16 residues. Trimming cost V 2 bases and J 5 bases; bases outside gene matches: 11. The DNA for the CDR3 is TGCAGTGCTAGACCCCTCGGACTAGCGGAGGGGGAGACCCAGTACTTC. Amino acids: CSARPLGLAEGETQYF.

This clonotype has just a few counts. The chain uses TRBV5-1 and TRBJ1-1; 7 bases match TRBD1. Trimming cost V 6 bases and J 1 base; bases outside gene matches: 9. The CDR3 loop spans 15 amino acids. Germline V lookup: CDR1 SGHRS, CDR2 YFSETQ. CDR3 DNA: TGCGCCAGCAATCAAATGGGACAGACGAACACTGAAGCTTTCTTT. This translates into CASNQMGQTNTEAFF.

This clonotype was seen repeatedly, ten times or more. This sequence joins TRBV11-2 and TRBJ2-2; D is unclear. Germline CDR1 reads SGHAT; CDR2 reads FQNNGV. CDR3 length equals 13 residues. V was shortened by 7 bases and J by 3 bases, with 9 bases between the two germline ends. CDR3 DNA sequence: TGTGCCAGCATCAAACTGGACACCGGGGAGCTGTTTTTT. It is translated as CASIKLDTGELFF. Full variable domain (outside the CDR3, taken from reference TRBV11-2 and TRBJ2-2): EAGVAQSPRYKIIEKRQSVAFWCNPISGHATLYWYQQILGQGPKLLIQFQNNGVVDDSQLPKDRFSAERLKGVDSTLKIQPAKLEDSAVYLCASIKLDTGELFFGEGSRLTVL.

V gene TRBV5-1 combines with J gene TRBJ2-1; possibly TRBD1 for D (5 bases). In germline, CDR1 is SGHRS, CDR2 YFSETQ. The CDR3 totals 14 residues. Trimming took 4 bases from V and 0 from J, leaving 8 bases between them. CDR3 DNA: TGCGCCAGCAGCCGGACAAACTCCTACAATGAGCAGTTCTTC. This translates into CASSRTNSYNEQFF.

This clonotype has just a few counts. The chain couples TRBV4-1 to TRBJ2-7; TRBD2 is a possible D gene (5 bases). Trimming pared 3 bases from V and 4 bases from J, leaving 25 bases between. Per the germline V gene, CDR1 is MGHRA and CDR2 is YSYEKL. This CDR3 contains 18 residues. For the CDR3, the DNA is TGCGCCAGCAGCCAGACGCTAACTCCGGACTTAACGGGGTACGAGCAGTACTTC. Translated, it gives CASSQTLTPDLTGYEQYF.

This clonotype was seen many times. The chain carries TRBV10-3 and TRBJ2-1; TRBD2 matches at 8 bases. Trimming cost V 6 bases and J 4 bases; bases outside gene matches: 2. The germline CDR1 and CDR2 sequences are ENHRY and SYGVKD. The CDR3 runs to 13 residues. This CDR3 is CAIRLAVYNEQFF. Written as DNA, the CDR3 is TGTGCCATCAGACTAGCGGTTTACAATGAGCAGTTCTTC.

This clonotype was seen only a few times. The rearrangement uses TRBV5-1 and TRBJ2-1, with D uncertain. The CDR3 is made up of 13 amino acids. Germline loops: CDR1 SGHRS, CDR2 YFSETQ. Trimming pared 0 bases from V and 5 bases from J, leaving 6 bases between. The CDR3 is CASSLVIDNEQFF. CDR3 coding DNA: TGCGCCAGCAGCTTGGTTATAGACAATGAGCAGTTCTTC. The whole variable domain, remainder taken from reference TRBV5-1 and TRBJ2-1, is KAGVTQTPRYLIKTRGQQVTLSCSPISGHRSVSWYQQTPGQGLQFLFEYFSETQRNKGNFPGRFSGRQFSNSRSEMNVSTLELGDSALYLCASSLVIDNEQFFGPGTRLTVL.

The table lists this clonotype with a few counts. The CDR3 DNA reads as TGCGCCAGCAGCCCAGACTCGAGCTCTGGAAACACCATATATTTT. Its protein is CASSPDSSSGNTIYF. The chain recombines TRBV5-1 with TRBJ1-3, with D unresolved. V lost 4 bases and J 0 bases, leaving 11 bases between the germline ends. CDR1 SGHRS and CDR2 YFSETQ come from the germline V gene. The CDR3 length is 15 residues.